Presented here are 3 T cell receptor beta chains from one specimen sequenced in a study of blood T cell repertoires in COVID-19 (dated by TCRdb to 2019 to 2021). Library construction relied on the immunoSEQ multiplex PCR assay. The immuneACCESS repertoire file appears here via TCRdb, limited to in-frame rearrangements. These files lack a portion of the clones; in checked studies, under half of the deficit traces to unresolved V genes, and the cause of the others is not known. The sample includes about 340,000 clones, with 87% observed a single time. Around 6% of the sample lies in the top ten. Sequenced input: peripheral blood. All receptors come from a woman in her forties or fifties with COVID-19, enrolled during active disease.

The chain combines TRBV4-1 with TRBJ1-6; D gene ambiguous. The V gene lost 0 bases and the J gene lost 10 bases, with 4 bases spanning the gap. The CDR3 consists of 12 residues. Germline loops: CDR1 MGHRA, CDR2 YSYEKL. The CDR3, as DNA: TGCGCCAGCAGCCAAGACGGGTCACCCCTCCACTTT. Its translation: CASSQDGSPLHF.

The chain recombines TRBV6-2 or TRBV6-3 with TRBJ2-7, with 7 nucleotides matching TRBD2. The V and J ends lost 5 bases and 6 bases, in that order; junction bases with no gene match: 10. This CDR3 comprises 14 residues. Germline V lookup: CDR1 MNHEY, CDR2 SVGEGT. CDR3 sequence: CASSRDYRALEQYF. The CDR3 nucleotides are TGTGCCAGCAGTCGGGACTATAGGGCGCTCGAGCAGTACTTC.

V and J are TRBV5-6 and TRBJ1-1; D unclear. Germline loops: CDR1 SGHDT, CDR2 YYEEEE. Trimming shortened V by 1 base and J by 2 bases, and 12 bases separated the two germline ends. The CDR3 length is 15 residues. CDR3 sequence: CASSLFGQPNTEAFF. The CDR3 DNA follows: TGTGCCAGCAGCTTGTTTGGGCAGCCAAACACTGAAGCTTTCTTT. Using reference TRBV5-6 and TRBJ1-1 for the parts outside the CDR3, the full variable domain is DAGVTQSPTHLIKTRGQQVTLRCSPKSGHDTVSWYQQALGQGPQFIFQYYEEEERQRGNFPDRFSGHQFPNYSSELNVNALLLGDSALYLCASSLFGQPNTEAFFGQGTRLTVV.